A single sample gave rise to the 7 T cell receptor beta chains below, sequenced in a study of T cells in localized non-small cell lung cancer. Here immunoSEQ multiplex PCR was the method, and the copy in TCRdb shows in-frame clones only, minus some. In the table there are 30,000 to 40,000 clones, approximately 86% of which are singletons. Material: peripheral blood, obtained before any cancer treatment. These receptors all come from a man between 35 and 75 years old with stage I lung adenocarcinoma.

This clone was observed a single time. The rearrangement uses TRBV7-7 and TRBJ1-3; D gene ambiguous. This CDR3 is built from 16 residues. Germline CDR1 is SSHAT and CDR2 is FNYEAQ (reference sequence). V lost 5 bases and J 0 bases, leaving 14 bases between the germline ends. CDR3 region: CASSTIEALSGNTIYF. The CDR3 region has the DNA TGTGCCAGCAGCACTATAGAGGCCCTCTCTGGAAACACCATATATTTT.

This clone occurred once. The chain joins TRBV10-1 to TRBJ2-7; 12 bases match TRBD2. V was pared by 7 bases and J by 2 bases, with 12 bases of the junction left unmatched. Germline V gene lookup returns CDR1 WNHNN and CDR2 SYGVQD (reference sequence). This CDR3 comprises 17 residues. The CDR3 spells CASNEFPTSGGTYEQYF. The CDR3 DNA reads TGCGCCAGCAACGAGTTCCCGACTAGCGGGGGAACCTACGAGCAGTACTTC.

The chain combines TRBV4-1 with TRBJ2-3; 11 nucleotides agree with TRBD2. Germline trimming cut 0 bases from V and 4 bases from J; bases unmatched to any gene: 6. This CDR3 has 17 residues. Germline V lookup: CDR1 MGHRA, CDR2 YSYEKL. CDR3 amino acids: CASSQDTSGSFPDTQYF. The CDR3 DNA sequence: TGCGCCAGCAGCCAAGATACTAGCGGGAGTTTCCCAGATACGCAGTATTTT.

The chain uses TRBV28 and TRBJ2-3; 8 nucleotides match TRBD2. Germline values: CDR1 MDHEN, CDR2 SYDVKM. V lost 1 base, J lost 2 bases, and 2 bases stayed unmatched. The CDR3 runs 15 residues. The CDR3 DNA reads as TGTGCCAGCAGTTTATCGACTAGCGACACAGATACGCAGTATTTT. Amino acid sequence: CASSLSTSDTDTQYF.

V gene TRBV6-5 combines with J gene TRBJ2-1; 14 bases are a match to TRBD2. This CDR3 has 15 residues. Germline V lookup: CDR1 MNHEY, CDR2 SVGAGI. V dropped 8 bases and J dropped 10; count of bases not matched to a gene: 10. CDR3 sequence reads: CASSAGTSGSYEQFF. The CDR3 nucleotides read TGTGCCAGCTCCGCCGGGACTAGCGGGAGTTACGAGCAGTTCTTC.

The rearrangement uses TRBV2 and TRBJ1-1; D gene unclear. Per the germline V gene, CDR1 is SNHLY and CDR2 is FYNNEI. CDR3 size: 13 residues. The V end was cut by 5 bases, the J end by 8 bases, with 15 bases between. CDR3 sequence (DNA): TGTGCCAGCAGTAATGACGCGGCCCCCGAAGCTTTCTTT. Its protein product is CASSNDAAPEAFF.

This chain connects TRBV2 to TRBJ1-2; D is unclear. Trimming took 3 bases from V and 8 from J, leaving 13 bases between them. Germline V gives CDR1 SNHLY, CDR2 FYNNEI. The CDR3 is made up of 13 amino acids. The CDR3 DNA sequence: TGTGCCAGCAGTGAGCAGATAGAAGACGGCTACACCTTC. As protein: CASSEQIEDGYTF.